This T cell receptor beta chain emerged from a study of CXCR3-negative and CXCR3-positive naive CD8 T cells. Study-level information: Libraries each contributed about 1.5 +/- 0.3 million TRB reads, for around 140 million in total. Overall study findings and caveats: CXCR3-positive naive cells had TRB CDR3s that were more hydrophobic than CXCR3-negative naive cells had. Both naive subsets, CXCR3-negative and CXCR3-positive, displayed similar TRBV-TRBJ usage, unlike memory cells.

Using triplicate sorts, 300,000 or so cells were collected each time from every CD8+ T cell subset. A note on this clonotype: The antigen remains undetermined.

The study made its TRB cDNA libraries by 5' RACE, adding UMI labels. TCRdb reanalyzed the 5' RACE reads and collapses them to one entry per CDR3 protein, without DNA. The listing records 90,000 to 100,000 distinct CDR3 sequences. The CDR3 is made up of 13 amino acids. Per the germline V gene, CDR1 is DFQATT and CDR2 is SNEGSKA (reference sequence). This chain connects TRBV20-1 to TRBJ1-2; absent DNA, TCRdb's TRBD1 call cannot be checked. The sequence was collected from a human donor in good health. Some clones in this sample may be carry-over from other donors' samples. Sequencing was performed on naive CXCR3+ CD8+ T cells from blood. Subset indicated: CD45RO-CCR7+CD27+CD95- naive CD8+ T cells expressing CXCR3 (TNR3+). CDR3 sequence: CSARDRTDYGYTF.